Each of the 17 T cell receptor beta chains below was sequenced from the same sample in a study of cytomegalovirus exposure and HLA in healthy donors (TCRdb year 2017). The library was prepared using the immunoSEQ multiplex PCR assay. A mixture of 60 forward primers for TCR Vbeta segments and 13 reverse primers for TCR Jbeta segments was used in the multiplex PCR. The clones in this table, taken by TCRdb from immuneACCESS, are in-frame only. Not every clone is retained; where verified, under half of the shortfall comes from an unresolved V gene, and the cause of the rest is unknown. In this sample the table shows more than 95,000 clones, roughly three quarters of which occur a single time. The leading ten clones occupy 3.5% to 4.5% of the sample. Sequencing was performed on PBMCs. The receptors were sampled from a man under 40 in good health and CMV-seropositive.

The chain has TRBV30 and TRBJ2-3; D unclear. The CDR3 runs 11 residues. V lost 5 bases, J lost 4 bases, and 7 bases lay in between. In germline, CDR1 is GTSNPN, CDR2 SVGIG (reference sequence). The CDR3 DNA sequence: TGTGCCTGGGGAGTAGCAGATACGCAGTATTTT. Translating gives CAWGVADTQYF.

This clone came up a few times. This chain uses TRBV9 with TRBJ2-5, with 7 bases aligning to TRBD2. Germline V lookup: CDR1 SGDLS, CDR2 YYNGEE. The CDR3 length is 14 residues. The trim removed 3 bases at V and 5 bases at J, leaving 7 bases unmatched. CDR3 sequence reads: CASSAPSGGETQYF. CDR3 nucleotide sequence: TGTGCCAGCAGCGCGCCTAGCGGAGGGGAGACCCAGTACTTC.

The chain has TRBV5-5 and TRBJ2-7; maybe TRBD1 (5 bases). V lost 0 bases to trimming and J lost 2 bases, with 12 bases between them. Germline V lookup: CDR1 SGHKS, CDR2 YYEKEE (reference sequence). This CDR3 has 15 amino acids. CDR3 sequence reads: CASSLASGNTYEQYF. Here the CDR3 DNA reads TGTGCCAGCAGCTTGGCCTCAGGGAACACCTACGAGCAGTACTTC.

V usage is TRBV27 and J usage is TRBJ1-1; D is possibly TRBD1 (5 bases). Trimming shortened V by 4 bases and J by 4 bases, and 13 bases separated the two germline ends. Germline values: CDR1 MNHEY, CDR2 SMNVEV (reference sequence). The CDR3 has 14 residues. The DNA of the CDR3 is TGTGCCAGCAGTTACCTCACAGGTGGCACTGAAGCTTTCTTT. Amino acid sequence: CASSYLTGGTEAFF.

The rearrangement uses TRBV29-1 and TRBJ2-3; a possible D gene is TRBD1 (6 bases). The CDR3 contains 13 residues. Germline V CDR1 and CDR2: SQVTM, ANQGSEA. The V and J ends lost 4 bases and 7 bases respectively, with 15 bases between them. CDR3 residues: CSVVERRDNTQYF. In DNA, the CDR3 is TGCAGCGTTGTAGAGAGAAGGGACAATACGCAGTATTTT.

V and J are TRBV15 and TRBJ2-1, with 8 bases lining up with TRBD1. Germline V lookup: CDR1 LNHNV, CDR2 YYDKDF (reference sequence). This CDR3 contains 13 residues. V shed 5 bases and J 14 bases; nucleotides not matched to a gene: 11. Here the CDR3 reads CATSWTGTSGKFF. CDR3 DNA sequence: TGTGCCACCAGCTGGACAGGGACCTCAGGAAAGTTCTTC. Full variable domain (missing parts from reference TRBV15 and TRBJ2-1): DAMVIQNPRYQVTQFGKPVTLSCSQTLNHNVMYWYQQKSSQAPKLLFHYYDKDFNNEADTPDNFQSRRPNTSFCFLDIRSPGLGDTAMYLCATSWTGTSGKFFGPGTRLTVL.

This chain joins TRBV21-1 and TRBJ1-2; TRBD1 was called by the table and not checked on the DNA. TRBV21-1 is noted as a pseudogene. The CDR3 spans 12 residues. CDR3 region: CASSKVSYGYTF. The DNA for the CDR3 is TGTGCCAGCAGCAAAGTCAGCTATGGCTACACCTTC.

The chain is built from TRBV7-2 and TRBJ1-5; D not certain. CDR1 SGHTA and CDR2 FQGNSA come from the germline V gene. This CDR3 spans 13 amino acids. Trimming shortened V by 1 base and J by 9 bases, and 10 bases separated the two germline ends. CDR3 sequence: CASSLDARGPQHF. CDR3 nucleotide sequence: TGTGCCAGCAGCTTAGATGCTCGAGGGCCCCAGCATTTT. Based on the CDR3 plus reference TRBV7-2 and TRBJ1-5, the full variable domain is GAGVSQSPSNKVTEKGKDVELRCDPISGHTALYWYRQSLGQGLEFLIYFQGNSAPDKSGLPSDRFSAERTGGSVSTLTIQRTQQEDSAVYLCASSLDARGPQHFGDGTRLSIL.

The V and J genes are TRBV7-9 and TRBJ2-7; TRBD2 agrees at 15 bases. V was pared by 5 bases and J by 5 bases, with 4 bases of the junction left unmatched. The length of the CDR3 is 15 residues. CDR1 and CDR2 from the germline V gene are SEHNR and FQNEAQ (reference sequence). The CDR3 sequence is CASSTGTSGGHEQYF. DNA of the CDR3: TGTGCCAGCAGCACCGGGACTAGCGGGGGGCACGAGCAGTACTTC.

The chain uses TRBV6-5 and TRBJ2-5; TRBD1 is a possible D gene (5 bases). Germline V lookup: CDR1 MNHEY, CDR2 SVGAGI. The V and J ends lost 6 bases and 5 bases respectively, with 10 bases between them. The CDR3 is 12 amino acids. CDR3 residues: CASSAGLETQYF. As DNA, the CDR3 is TGTGCCAGCAGCGCAGGGTTGGAGACCCAGTACTTC.

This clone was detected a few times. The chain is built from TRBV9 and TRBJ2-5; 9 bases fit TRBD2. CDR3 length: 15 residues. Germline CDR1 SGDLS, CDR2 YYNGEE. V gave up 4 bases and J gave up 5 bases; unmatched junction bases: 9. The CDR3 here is CASSRGGGPEETQYF. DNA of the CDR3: TGTGCCAGCAGCCGCGGGGGGGGGCCGGAGGAGACCCAGTACTTC.

This chain's CDR3 is CASRGLQGRDYGYTF. In nucleotides, the CDR3 is TGTGCCAGCAGAGGCCTTCAGGGCCGGGACTATGGCTACACCTTC. The chain uses TRBV2 and TRBJ1-2, with D perhaps TRBD1 (5 bases). Germline CDR1 and CDR2: SNHLY and FYNNEI. The V end was cut by 6 bases, the J end by 3 bases, with 17 bases between. The CDR3 has 15 residues.

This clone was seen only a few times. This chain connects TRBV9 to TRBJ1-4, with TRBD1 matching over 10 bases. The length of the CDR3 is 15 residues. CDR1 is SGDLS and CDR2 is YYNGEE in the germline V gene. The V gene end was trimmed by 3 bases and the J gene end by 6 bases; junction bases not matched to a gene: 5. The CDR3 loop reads CASSEGQGLDEKLFF. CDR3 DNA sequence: TGTGCCAGCAGCGAGGGACAGGGGCTGGATGAAAAACTGTTTTTT.

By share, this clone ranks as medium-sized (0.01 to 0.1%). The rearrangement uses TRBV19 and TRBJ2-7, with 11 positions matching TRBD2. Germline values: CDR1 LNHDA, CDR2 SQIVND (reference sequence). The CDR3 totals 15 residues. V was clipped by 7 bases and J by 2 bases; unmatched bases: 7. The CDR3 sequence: CASTPSGGLPYEQYF. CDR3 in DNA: TGTGCCAGTACCCCTAGCGGGGGGCTCCCCTACGAGCAGTACTTC.

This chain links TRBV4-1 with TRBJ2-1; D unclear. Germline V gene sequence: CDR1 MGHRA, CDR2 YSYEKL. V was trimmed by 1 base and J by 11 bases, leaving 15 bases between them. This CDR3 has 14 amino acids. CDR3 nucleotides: TGCGCCAGCAGCCAAGGGCGTAGTGAGGAGCAGCAGTTCTTC. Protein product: CASSQGRSEEQQFF.

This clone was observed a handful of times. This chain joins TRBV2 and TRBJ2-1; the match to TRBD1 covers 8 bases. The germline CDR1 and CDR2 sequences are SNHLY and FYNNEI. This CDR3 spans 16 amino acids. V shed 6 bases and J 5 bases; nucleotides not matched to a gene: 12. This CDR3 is CASSEGQAERNNEQFF. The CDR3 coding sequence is TGTGCCAGCAGCGAGGGACAGGCGGAGAGGAACAATGAGCAGTTCTTC.

CDR3: CASSLVLAGYKETQYF. The CDR3, as DNA: TGTGCCAGCAGCTTAGTCCTAGCGGGGTATAAAGAGACCCAGTACTTC. The chain has TRBV11-2 and TRBJ2-5; TRBD2 matches 9 bases. Germline lookup yields CDR1 SGHAT and CDR2 FQNNGV. The CDR3 extends over 16 amino acids. Unmatched junction bases numbered 6, after V lost 1 base and J lost 3 bases. The entire variable domain, with the rest obtained from reference TRBV11-2 and TRBJ2-5, is as follows: EAGVAQSPRYKIIEKRQSVAFWCNPISGHATLYWYQQILGQGPKLLIQFQNNGVVDDSQLPKDRFSAERLKGVDSTLKIQPAKLEDSAVYLCASSLVLAGYKETQYFGPGTRLLVL.